This is a list of T cell receptor beta chains from one sample in a study of blood T cell repertoires in COVID-19. Data came from immunoSEQ multiplex PCR; TCRdb stores just in-frame clones and leaves some out. The profile covers tens of thousands of clones, with around 91% appearing a single time and 7% to 9% taken by the ten largest. Sequences were obtained from peripheral blood. Receptors were obtained from a human donor in a cohort sampled during active COVID-19. The CDR3 runs from the conserved cysteine through the conserved F or W. D genes are given only for firm matches. Some rows mark clone size as missing; the rest say once, few, many or name a class of expanded clone.

CDR3 DNA: TGCGCCAGCAGCCAAGCGGGGGGGCCCGCCGGGGAGCTGTTTTTT
CDR3 protein: CASSQAGGPAGELFF
D gene: TRBD2
V gene: TRBV4-1
clone size: NA
J gene: TRBJ2-2

CDR3 DNA: TGCAGCGTTGTAGGGGGGGACTATGGCTACACCTTC
CDR3 protein: CSVVGGDYGYTF
D gene: NA
V gene: TRBV29-1
clone size: NA
J gene: TRBJ1-2

CDR3 DNA: TGCGCCAGCAGCCTCCCCGAGGGGGACAGGGCCGACTATGGCTACACCTTC
CDR3 protein: CASSLPEGDRADYGYTF
D gene: TRBD1
V gene: TRBV4-1
clone size: NA
J gene: TRBJ1-2

CDR3 DNA: TGTGCCAGCAGTCCCGACTCTACAGGGTATGGGAATCAGCCCCAGCATTTT
CDR3 protein: CASSPDSTGYGNQPQHF
D gene: NA
V gene: TRBV6-6
clone size: few
J gene: TRBJ1-5

CDR3 DNA: NA
CDR3 protein: CASSVGPGVFSYEQYF
D gene: NA
V gene: TRBV7-9
clone size: NA
J gene: TRBJ2-7

CDR3 DNA: TGCGCCAGCAGAAACTTAGGAGATAGCCTCCACTTT
CDR3 protein: CASRNLGDSLHF
D gene: NA
V gene: TRBV5-1
clone size: NA
J gene: TRBJ1-6

CDR3 DNA: TGTGCCAGCAGTAGAACAGGAGGGGATGGCGAAAAACTGTTTTTT
CDR3 protein: CASSRTGGDGEKLFF
D gene: NA
V gene: TRBV9
clone size: NA
J gene: TRBJ1-4

CDR3 DNA: TGTGCCAGCAGCCCCCGCGGCAGAAATCAGCCCCAGCATTTT
CDR3 protein: CASSPRGRNQPQHF
D gene: NA
V gene: TRBV7-2
clone size: NA
J gene: TRBJ1-5

CDR3 DNA: TGCGCCGGGGACAGGGAAGAAAAACTGTTTTTT
CDR3 protein: CAGDREEKLFF
D gene: TRBD1
V gene: TRBV5-1
clone size: once
J gene: TRBJ1-4

CDR3 DNA: TGTGCCAGCAGTTACGGGAACAGGGGTGAGCTGTACTTC
CDR3 protein: CASSYGNRGELYF
D gene: TRBD1
V gene: TRBV6-6
clone size: NA
J gene: TRBJ2-7

CDR3 DNA: TGTGCCAGCAGTTTAAGTCGGGGGGGTAACGAGCAGTACTTC
CDR3 protein: CASSLSRGGNEQYF
D gene: TRBD2
V gene: TRBV27
clone size: NA
J gene: TRBJ2-7

CDR3 DNA: TGTGCCAGCAGCTTAGGAAGAAGGTGGTCAGGGGGCAACACTGAAGCTTTCTTT
CDR3 protein: CASSLGRRWSGGNTEAFF
D gene: TRBD1
V gene: TRBV11-2
clone size: NA
J gene: TRBJ1-1

CDR3 DNA: TGCGCCAGCAGCGACAGGGTTTACGAGCAGTACTTC
CDR3 protein: CASSDRVYEQYF
D gene: TRBD1
V gene: TRBV4-1
clone size: NA
J gene: TRBJ2-7

CDR3 DNA: TGTGCCAGCCGGGACAGGGCGAGACCTTACTTC
CDR3 protein: CASRDRARPYF
D gene: TRBD1
V gene: TRBV2
clone size: NA
J gene: TRBJ2-7

CDR3 DNA: TGTGCCAGCAGTACCATTTGGGACAACTCCTACGAGCAGTACTTC
CDR3 protein: CASSTIWDNSYEQYF
D gene: NA
V gene: TRBV28
clone size: NA
J gene: TRBJ2-7

CDR3 DNA: TGTGCCAGCAGCTTGGGGACTAGGGGGGACGAGCAGTACTTC
CDR3 protein: CASSLGTRGDEQYF
D gene: TRBD2
V gene: TRBV7-9
clone size: NA
J gene: TRBJ2-7

CDR3 DNA: TGTGCCACCAGTGATCGGGGGATCCCTACAGGAGCTTTCTTT
CDR3 protein: CATSDRGIPTGAFF
D gene: NA
V gene: TRBV24-1
clone size: NA
J gene: TRBJ1-1

CDR3 DNA: TGTGCCAGCAGAGGGACAACTGGAGAGCAGTACTTC
CDR3 protein: CASRGTTGEQYF
D gene: NA
V gene: TRBV9
clone size: NA
J gene: TRBJ2-7

CDR3 DNA: TGTGCCAGCTCGAAACAGGGGGATAATTCACCCCTCCACTTT
CDR3 protein: CASSKQGDNSPLHF
D gene: TRBD1
V gene: TRBV18
clone size: NA
J gene: TRBJ1-6

CDR3 DNA: TGTGCCAGCTCCGATTCCCAGGGGGAGTTCTATGGCTACACCTTC
CDR3 protein: CASSDSQGEFYGYTF
D gene: TRBD1
V gene: TRBV18
clone size: NA
J gene: TRBJ1-2

CDR3 DNA: TGTGCCAGCAGCCCTAGGGGAGGGGGCTCCTACAATGAGCAGTTCTTC
CDR3 protein: CASSPRGGGSYNEQFF
D gene: NA
V gene: TRBV7-3
clone size: NA
J gene: TRBJ2-1

CDR3 DNA: TGTGCCAGTAGTATTGGGAGTCAGCCCCAGCATTTT
CDR3 protein: CASSIGSQPQHF
D gene: NA
V gene: TRBV19
clone size: NA
J gene: TRBJ1-5

CDR3 DNA: TGTGCCAGCAGTTACCGGGCGGGGGACTACGAGCAGTACTTC
CDR3 protein: CASSYRAGDYEQYF
D gene: TRBD2
V gene: TRBV27
clone size: NA
J gene: TRBJ2-7

CDR3 DNA: TGTGCCACCAGAAGTGGGGCCAGGGACAGGGGCCCCACCGGGGAGCTGTTTTTT
CDR3 protein: CATRSGARDRGPTGELFF
D gene: TRBD1
V gene: TRBV24-1
clone size: NA
J gene: TRBJ2-2

CDR3 DNA: TGCGCCAGCTACGAGGTCGGCTATGGCTACACCTTC
CDR3 protein: CASYEVGYGYTF
D gene: NA
V gene: TRBV5-1
clone size: NA
J gene: TRBJ1-2

CDR3 DNA: TGTGCCAGCAGCCGGGGGGCGCGAGGCTACACCTTC
CDR3 protein: CASSRGARGYTF
D gene: NA
V gene: TRBV7-2
clone size: NA
J gene: TRBJ1-2

CDR3 DNA: TGTGCCAGCAGTTTAAGCCCTCACTATGGCTACACCTTC
CDR3 protein: CASSLSPHYGYTF
D gene: NA
V gene: TRBV27
clone size: NA
J gene: TRBJ1-2

CDR3 DNA: TGCGCCAGCGGGGACAGGGTAGATGGCTACACCTTC
CDR3 protein: CASGDRVDGYTF
D gene: TRBD1
V gene: TRBV10-2
clone size: NA
J gene: TRBJ1-2

CDR3 DNA: TGTGCCAGCAGTTTTTTCGGTGAAAAACTGTTTTTT
CDR3 protein: CASSFFGEKLFF
D gene: NA
V gene: TRBV28
clone size: NA
J gene: TRBJ1-4

CDR3 DNA: TGTGCCAGTAGTATAGGAGGGTTGAACACTGAAGCTTTCTTT
CDR3 protein: CASSIGGLNTEAFF
D gene: NA
V gene: TRBV19
clone size: NA
J gene: TRBJ1-1

CDR3 DNA: TGTGCCAGCAGTACAGGGAGCTCTGGAAACACCATATATTTT
CDR3 protein: CASSTGSSGNTIYF
D gene: NA
V gene: TRBV6-5
clone size: once
J gene: TRBJ1-3